A single count supports the clone carrying this TCR beta chain. The sample belongs to a study of control samples from healthy donors and cancer patients. The CDR3 consists of 14 residues. Trimming took 4 bases from V and 5 from J; bases not matched to a gene: 9. Produced via immunoSEQ multiplex PCR; TCRdb's table is partial and in-frame only. The sample yields under 300,000 clones, roughly 82% seen once. J is TRBJ2-7 and V is TRBV5-3, with 7 bases that match TRBD1. TRBV5-3 is annotated as an ORF whose role is uncertain. This receptor was obtained from a woman aged 60-75 years with lung cancer. The sequenced sample consisted of PBMCs. The CDR3 DNA sequence: TGTGCCAGAAGCAGCGACAGGGTTGGGGACGAGCAGTACTTC. Translation gives CARSSDRVGDEQYF.